This T cell receptor beta chain was documented in a study of regulatory T cells in long-lasting Graves disease (dated by TCRdb to the early 2020s). Regarding the complete study: Persistent Graves' disease was defined as persistently positive TSH receptor autoantibodies together with antithyroid drug treatment for over 5 years. Persistent Graves' disease patients were compared with newly diagnosed Graves' disease patients by peripheral blood TCR sequencing and RNA sequencing. The study was conducted in China and was registered as a clinical trial. TCR sequencing covered around 13 persistent and approximately 20 newly diagnosed Graves' disease patients, some 33 samples in total. On average, persistent Graves' disease patients in the clinical cohort had been on antithyroid drugs for about 10.3 years. Study-wide findings and limitations: As a limitation, the authors acknowledged that the small sample size may reduce accuracy. Sequencing and analysis were limited to the TCR beta chain. Compared with newly diagnosed patients, persistent Graves' disease patients had lower TCR Shannon entropy and fewer highly expanded clones, which suggests clonal expansion. TRBV28, TRBJ1-2 and TRBJ2-5 were preferentially used in persistent disease, while TRBV20-1 and TRBJ2-1 were favored in newly diagnosed disease. Persistent patients shared more public clonotypes among themselves (roughly 2,700) than newly diagnosed patients did (more than 950). The study examined only peripheral blood because the primary lesion, thyroid tissue, could not be accessed.

A word on this clonotype: Its cognate antigen has yet to be identified. There are no base qualities to consult, and no much larger clone falls within one base.

Measured from the cysteine to the phenylalanine, the CDR3 is 13 residues long. Here the CDR3 DNA is all that survives: 39 bases in frame from base 1. CDR1 and CDR2 were assigned from the germline V gene as WSHSY and SAAADI. At the junction V is shortened by 3 bases and J by 2 bases, with 8 bases in between. To prepare the library, multiplex PCR was applied. This sample was sequenced with an Illumina HiSeq 4000. iRepertoire HTBI primers and Arm-PCR amplification of CDR3 regions were used to construct TCR beta libraries. PCR products were gel purified before sequencing. The source study handled its data this way. Across samples, approximately 68 TRBV and roughly 13 TRBJ segments were identified and used for gene usage analysis of CDR3 amino acid clonotypes. Filtered high-quality paired reads were merged into contigs using COPE and FqMerger. BLAST was used to align contigs to IMGT TRBV, TRBD and TRBJ reference genes, with CDR3 defined following IMGT. Clonotypes above 0.1% frequency were classified as highly expanded clones. Shannon entropy served as the measure of repertoire diversity, while the Gini coefficient captured V-J evenness. Public clonotypes were defined as clonotypes shared by more than one individual. The public reads were run again by TCRdb, first through fastp at Q25 and then through MiXCR, and only productive beta chains were kept. All rows with the same CDR3 protein become a single entry with the most common DNA and genes. These V and J calls derive from TCRdb rather than the authors' analysis. The sample profile shows about 660,000 distinct CDR3 sequences; approximately 31% of them were found once. The ten largest clonotypes hold about 40% of the sample.

What the time point label conveys for this sample: persistent/refractory GD, antithyroid drugs over 5 years with positive TRAb. For both TCR sequencing and RNA sequencing, RNA was extracted from PBMCs in TRIzol. The diagnosis of Graves' disease followed American Thyroid Association guidelines. The patients came from an endocrinology department in Xi'an, China. From each patient, around 9 milliliters of peripheral blood was collected into an EDTA anticoagulant tube. Ficoll Paque Plus density gradient separation was used to isolate PBMCs, and no additional T cell sorting was done. RNA quality was checked with an Agilent 2100 Bioanalyzer and agarose gel, and concentration with a NanoDrop 2000.

The TCR sequence derives from a female donor with Graves disease. The receptor chain draws on TRBV10-2 and TRBJ2-7; TRBD2 is a weak D gene call, 6 bases matching. The specimen was peripheral blood mononuclear cells (PBMCs), collected when the disease was refractory, from a patient treated with antithyroid drugs. The DNA sequence is as follows: TGCGCCAGCAGTGAAGGGGAGGCCTACGAGCAGTACTTC. This gives the protein CASSEGEAYEQYF.